This passage covers 21 T cell receptor beta chains from one sample sequenced in a study of control samples from healthy donors and cancer patients. Sequenced by immunoSEQ multiplex PCR; TCRdb stores in-frame clones only, minus some. The table has more than 20,000 clones, more than 75% seen once. Source material: PBMCs. These receptors originate from a man aged 45-60 years with lung cancer.

The chain combines TRBV7-3 with TRBJ2-6, with a tentative D call TRBD2 (5 bases). Trimming pared 4 bases from V and 0 bases from J, leaving 13 bases between. The CDR3 runs to 17 residues. Per the germline V gene, CDR1 is SGHTA and CDR2 is FQGTGA. The CDR3 reads CASSSRPGSSGANVLTF. In DNA form, the CDR3 reads TGTGCCAGCAGCTCTCGACCGGGAAGCTCTGGGGCCAACGTCCTGACTTTC.

The rearrangement joins TRBV19 to TRBJ1-1; no reliable D call. Germline-derived CDR1 and CDR2 are LNHDA and SQIVND (reference sequence). The CDR3 has 11 amino acids. Trimming took 8 bases from V and 7 from J, leaving 11 bases between them. CDR3 DNA sequence: TGTGCCAGTCATAACCGGGGTGAAGCTTTCTTT. Protein product: CASHNRGEAFF.

The chain is built from TRBV5-1 and TRBJ2-2; 10 bases match TRBD2. Germline CDR1 is SGHRS and CDR2 is YFSETQ. The CDR3 contains 16 residues. Losses at the gene ends were 4 bases for V and 4 bases for J; bases not matched to a gene: 7. The CDR3 DNA is TGCGCCAGCAGCACGGGCAGCGGGGGGGCCACCGGGGAGCTGTTTTTT. This encodes CASSTGSGGATGELFF.

The gene calls are TRBV6-5 and TRBJ1-2; D is ambiguous. The CDR3 is made up of 11 amino acids. V lost 5 bases to trimming and J lost 8 bases, with 9 bases between them. The germline gives CDR1 MNHEY, CDR2 SVGAGI. The CDR3 loop is CASSPTQGYTF. Here the CDR3 DNA reads TGTGCCAGCAGTCCAACCCAGGGCTACACCTTC.

V usage is TRBV2 and J usage is TRBJ2-3; 12 positions agree with TRBD2. Germline CDR1 reads SNHLY; CDR2 reads FYNNEI. The V gene end was trimmed by 7 bases and the J gene end by 5 bases; junction bases not matched to a gene: 7. The CDR3 length is 15 residues. Written as DNA, the CDR3 is TGTGCCAGCACCCTACTAGCGGGGGGTCTAGATACGCAGTATTTT. It codes for CASTLLAGGLDTQYF.

CDR3 DNA sequence: TGTGCCAGCAGCAGACAGGGAGTTGACAATGAGCAGTTCTTC. Protein product: CASSRQGVDNEQFF. The chain links TRBV2 to TRBJ2-1, with 7 bases identical to TRBD1. V was clipped by 6 bases and J by 5 bases; unmatched bases: 7. Germline V gives CDR1 SNHLY, CDR2 FYNNEI. This CDR3 comprises 14 residues.

The chain has TRBV7-3 and TRBJ1-1, with 8 nucleotides matching TRBD1. CDR1 and CDR2 from the germline V gene are SGHTA and FQGTGA. The CDR3 contains 14 residues. Germline trimming cut 5 bases from V and 3 bases from J; bases unmatched to any gene: 5. CDR3 in DNA: TGTGCCAGCAGCAAAGGACAGGGCGACACTGAAGCTTTCTTT. This sequence encodes CASSKGQGDTEAFF.

This rearrangement joins TRBV14 to TRBJ2-7; 7 bases line up with TRBD1. The CDR3 length is 15 residues. V was pared by 0 bases and J by 4 bases, with 6 bases of the junction left unmatched. Looked up from germline, CDR1 is SGHDN and CDR2 is FVKESK. The CDR3 sequence is CASSQEGTENYEQYF. In nucleotides, the CDR3 is TGTGCCAGCAGCCAAGAGGGGACAGAGAATTACGAGCAGTACTTC.

The chain has TRBV6-1 and TRBJ2-3; 8 positions agree with TRBD2. CDR1 and CDR2 (germline): MNHNS, SASEGT. The trim removed 0 bases at V and 6 bases at J, leaving 11 bases unmatched. This CDR3 region has 17 residues. In DNA, the CDR3 is TGTGCCAGCAGTGAAGCGGCCGGGACTAGGGAGTCGGATACGCAGTATTTT. Its translation is CASSEAAGTRESDTQYF.

The CDR3, as DNA: TGTGCCAGCAGCTCCTTTTCAGCGTCCCTAGCGACCTACAATGAGCAGTTCTTC. It is translated as CASSSFSASLATYNEQFF. The genes are TRBV11-2 and TRBJ2-1; tentatively, D is TRBD2 (6 bases). With 4 bases removed from V and 2 bases from J, the gap between germline ends came to 21 bases. Germline lookup yields CDR1 SGHAT and CDR2 FQNNGV. The CDR3 has 18 residues.

The rearrangement uses TRBV3-1 (or the pseudogene TRBV3-2) and TRBJ1-1; TRBD1 is a possible D gene (5 bases). V was clipped by 4 bases and J by 1 base, with 10 bases between them. The length of the CDR3 is 14 residues. Germline assignment: CDR1 LGHDT and CDR2 YNNKEL (reference sequence). CDR3 residues: CASSPGHGNTEAFF. DNA of the CDR3: TGTGCCAGCAGCCCAGGACACGGGAACACTGAAGCTTTCTTT.

The V gene is TRBV5-5, the J gene TRBJ2-7; 8 positions match TRBD1. Germline loops: CDR1 SGHKS, CDR2 YYEKEE (reference sequence). The CDR3 is made up of 15 amino acids. The J segment lost 3 bases and the V segment lost 5 bases, leaving 10 bases of the junction unmatched. Written as DNA, the CDR3 is TGTGCCAGCAGGGCTACCCCAGGGGGCATCTACGAGCAGTACTTC. This gives the protein CASRATPGGIYEQYF.

J is TRBJ1-1 and V is TRBV19, with D possibly being TRBD1 (5 bases). V was trimmed by 3 bases and J by 5 bases, leaving 13 bases between them. CDR1 and CDR2 from the germline V gene are LNHDA and SQIVND (reference sequence). The CDR3 length is 14 residues. The CDR3 region has the DNA TGTGCCAGTAGTATGGGGAGCGGGGGGACTGAAGCTTTCTTT. Amino acid sequence: CASSMGSGGTEAFF.

This chain uses TRBV27 with TRBJ2-7, with 8 bases that match TRBD1. Unmatched junction bases numbered 5, after V lost 6 bases and J lost 1 base. Germline lookup yields CDR1 MNHEY and CDR2 SMNVEV (reference sequence). This CDR3 region has 14 residues. The CDR3 reads CASRTRQGSYEQYF. The DNA for the CDR3 is TGTGCCAGCAGAACACGACAGGGGTCCTACGAGCAGTACTTC.

The V gene is TRBV2, the J gene TRBJ1-2; no clear D gene. V lost 6 bases and J lost 3, with 14 bases in between. Per the germline V gene, CDR1 is SNHLY and CDR2 is FYNNEI. This CDR3 contains 14 residues. CDR3 loop: CASRRLRGDYGYTF. For the CDR3, the DNA is TGTGCCAGCAGACGACTTCGTGGCGACTATGGCTACACCTTC.

The chain recombines TRBV7-8 with TRBJ2-5, with TRBD2 matching over 12 bases. Looked up from germline, CDR1 is SGHVS and CDR2 is FQNEAQ. J was trimmed by 2 bases and V by 3 bases; bases with no gene match: 7. The CDR3 sequence is 17 residues long. The CDR3 bases are TGTGCCAGCAGCTTGAATGGACTAGCGGGGATTCAAGAGACCCAGTACTTC. Protein sequence: CASSLNGLAGIQETQYF.

This chain connects TRBV19 to TRBJ2-1, with 13 positions matching TRBD2. CDR1 LNHDA and CDR2 SQIVND come from the germline V gene (reference sequence). The CDR3 contains 15 residues. Germline trimming cut 4 bases from V and 4 bases from J; bases unmatched to any gene: 1. Here the CDR3 reads CASSKGLAGYNEQFF. As DNA, the CDR3 is TGTGCCAGTAGTAAGGGACTAGCGGGGTACAATGAGCAGTTCTTC.

This chain connects TRBV18 to TRBJ1-1; no firm D call. Germline-derived CDR1 and CDR2 are KGHSH and LQKENI. The V and J ends lost 5 bases and 5 bases respectively, with 15 bases between them. CDR3 length: 14 residues. CDR3 residues: CASSNSPSRTEAFF. In DNA form, the CDR3 reads TGTGCCAGCTCAAACAGCCCGAGTCGGACTGAAGCTTTCTTT.

V usage is TRBV10-3 and J usage is TRBJ2-7, with D tentatively TRBD1 (6 bases). The CDR3 contains 13 residues. Germline assignment: CDR1 ENHRY and CDR2 SYGVKD. V lost 5 bases, J lost 4 bases, and 12 bases lay in between. Here the CDR3 DNA reads TGTGCCATCAGTATCTCGCAGGGGTACGAGCAGTACTTC. It translates to CAISISQGYEQYF.

The CDR3 DNA sequence: TGTGCCAGTCATGGTGGGTCTAGCACAGATACGCAGTATTTT. Translated, it gives CASHGGSSTDTQYF. The chain joins TRBV19 to TRBJ2-3, with D hard to call. This CDR3 contains 14 residues. V lost 8 bases and J 0 bases, leaving 12 bases between the germline ends. Germline CDR1 and CDR2: LNHDA and SQIVND (reference sequence). Variable domain in full (rest from reference TRBV19 and TRBJ2-3): DGGITQSPKYLFRKEGQNVTLSCEQNLNHDAMYWYRQDPGQGLRLIYYSQIVNDFQKGDIAEGYSVSREKKESFPLTVTSAQKNPTAFYLCASHGGSSTDTQYFGPGTRLTVL.

CDR3 DNA sequence: TGTGCCAGCAGCCCGGGACTAGCGGGGGAGAACATTCAGTACTTC. Translated: CASSPGLAGENIQYF. This chain uses TRBV7-6 with TRBJ2-4; 14 bases agree with TRBD2. With V trimmed by 5 bases and J by 7 bases, 4 bases remained unmatched. This CDR3 contains 15 residues. Germline-derived CDR1 and CDR2 are SGHVS and FNYEAQ.